This T cell receptor beta chain comes out of a study of T cells in Graves' hyperthyroidism and ophthalmopathy. What was amplified from RNA transcripts were TCR beta CDR3 regions. The HTBI set primed first-round TCR CDR3 RT-PCR. TCRdb ran MiXCR on the multiplex PCR reads and lists one entry per CDR3 protein. The repertoire has 200,000 to 250,000 distinct CDR3 sequences, about a sixth of them found once; the top ten carry around 28%. Trimming took 4 bases from V and 7 from J, leaving 8 bases between them. Per the germline V gene, CDR1 is SGHRS and CDR2 is YFSETQ. This CDR3 comprises 12 residues. Those patients with uncontrolled infection, other autoimmune disease, pregnancy or lactation were excluded. This clonotype was counted ten times or more. The antigen is undetermined. Study outcomes and limitations: Most thyroid clonotypes with frequency above 0.001 were detected in blood. Ophthalmopathy stood apart from stable hyperthyroidism in a 13 V-J model.

This TCR derives from a woman aged 18-30 years with Graves' ophthalmopathy. V is TRBV5-1 and J is TRBJ1-4; D unclear. Sequencing was carried out using blood. The CDR3 nucleotides read TGCGCCAGCAGCAGAGAGGGTGAAAAACTGTTTTTT. It encodes CASSREGEKLFF.